These T cell receptor beta chains were read from a single sample in a study of T cell repertoires in cytomegalovirus infection. These receptors' targets are unknown. MiXCR, run by TCRdb on the reads, gives a single entry per CDR3 protein. The data hold about 340,000 distinct CDR3 sequences, with roughly 29% observed a single time. Material: cultured PBMCs, obtained from culture after CMV antigen stimulation. These receptors originate from a human donor in good health (CMV status not recorded). Some clones in this sample may be carry-over from other donors' samples. The CDR3 runs from the conserved cysteine through the conserved F or W. Each record gives: clone size, V gene, D gene, J gene, CDR3 protein, CDR3 DNA. A D gene is named only where the DNA matches it firmly. The size entry is marked missing in some rows and otherwise reads once, few, many or a size class.

abundance: NA
v_gene: TRBV10-3
d_gene: NA
j_gene: TRBJ2-7
CDR3aa: CAISGPISYEQYF
CDR3nt: TGTGCCATCAGTGGACCGATCTCCTACGAGCAGTACTTC

abundance: NA
v_gene: TRBV6-5
d_gene: NA
j_gene: TRBJ1-5
CDR3aa: CASRRDGNQPQHF
CDR3nt: TGTGCCAGCAGGCGGGACGGTAATCAGCCCCAGCATTTT

abundance: NA
v_gene: TRBV6-1
d_gene: NA
j_gene: TRBJ2-5
CDR3aa: CATHSGAGETQYF
CDR3nt: TGTGCCACCCACTCGGGTGCGGGGGAGACCCAGTACTTC

abundance: many
v_gene: TRBV6-1
d_gene: TRBD1
j_gene: TRBJ1-1
CDR3aa: CASSATGGNTEAFF
CDR3nt: TGTGCCAGCAGCGCCACAGGGGGGAACACTGAAGCTTTCTTT

abundance: many
v_gene: TRBV7-6
d_gene: TRBD2
j_gene: TRBJ2-3
CDR3aa: CASSSLAGGRTDTQYF
CDR3nt: TGTGCCAGCAGCTCTCTAGCGGGAGGGCGCACAGATACGCAGTATTTT

abundance: NA
v_gene: TRBV6-5
d_gene: NA
j_gene: TRBJ1-5
CDR3aa: CASSYGVSNQPQHF
CDR3nt: TGTGCCAGCAGTTACGGGGTGAGCAATCAGCCCCAGCATTTT

abundance: NA
v_gene: TRBV6-5
d_gene: NA
j_gene: TRBJ1-2
CDR3aa: CASSYSGGGYTF
CDR3nt: TGTGCCAGCAGTTACTCTGGGGGTGGCTACACCTTC

abundance: NA
v_gene: TRBV28
d_gene: TRBD2
j_gene: TRBJ2-3
CDR3aa: CASSSTSGDYTPSTDTQYF
CDR3nt: TGTGCCAGCAGTTCTACTAGCGGGGACTACACTCCTAGCACAGATACGCAGTATTTT

abundance: NA
v_gene: TRBV9
d_gene: NA
j_gene: TRBJ2-1
CDR3aa: CASSPGPDNEQFF
CDR3nt: TGTGCCAGCAGCCCTGGGCCGGACAATGAGCAGTTCTTC

abundance: NA
v_gene: TRBV7-2
d_gene: NA
j_gene: TRBJ1-1
CDR3aa: CASSPSQGHTEAFF
CDR3nt: TGTGCCAGCAGCCCGTCACAGGGCCACACTGAAGCTTTCTTT

abundance: NA
v_gene: TRBV12-3/TRBV12-4
d_gene: TRBD2
j_gene: TRBJ2-1
CDR3aa: CASTSSSGAYNEQFF
CDR3nt: TGTGCCAGCACCAGCTCTAGCGGGGCCTACAATGAGCAGTTCTTC

abundance: NA
v_gene: TRBV11-2
d_gene: TRBD1
j_gene: TRBJ2-3
CDR3aa: CASSGGTGDWADTQYF
CDR3nt: TGTGCCAGCAGCGGCGGGACAGGGGATTGGGCAGATACGCAGTATTTT

abundance: many
v_gene: TRBV7-8
d_gene: TRBD2
j_gene: TRBJ2-1
CDR3aa: CASSLVIAGGNWNEQFF
CDR3nt: TGTGCCAGCAGCTTGGTGATAGCGGGAGGTAATTGGAATGAGCAGTTCTTC

abundance: few
v_gene: TRBV3-1
d_gene: NA
j_gene: TRBJ1-2
CDR3aa: CASSQGLAGYTF
CDR3nt: TGTGCCAGCAGCCAGGGGTTGGCTGGCTACACCTTC

abundance: once
v_gene: TRBV20-1
d_gene: TRBD1
j_gene: TRBJ1-5
CDR3aa: CSARVRRQGNQPQHF
CDR3nt: TGCAGTGCTAGAGTTAGGCGACAGGGAAATCAGCCCCAGCATTTT

abundance: NA
v_gene: TRBV27
d_gene: TRBD2
j_gene: TRBJ2-1
CDR3aa: CASSLKRGGEQFF
CDR3nt: TGTGCCAGCAGTTTAAAGCGGGGGGGTGAGCAGTTCTTC

abundance: NA
v_gene: TRBV18
d_gene: TRBD1
j_gene: TRBJ2-5
CDR3aa: CASSPGTGTQETQYF
CDR3nt: TGTGCCAGCTCACCAGGGACAGGGACCCAAGAGACCCAGTACTTC

abundance: NA
v_gene: TRBV7-2
d_gene: TRBD1
j_gene: TRBJ2-7
CDR3aa: CASSLAGQGPYEQYF
CDR3nt: TGTGCCAGCAGCTTAGCCGGACAGGGTCCCTACGAGCAGTACTTC

abundance: NA
v_gene: TRBV6-1
d_gene: NA
j_gene: TRBJ1-2
CDR3aa: CASRTGLGGANYGYTF
CDR3nt: TGTGCCAGCAGAACAGGGTTGGGGGGGGCTAACTATGGCTACACCTTC

abundance: few
v_gene: TRBV5-8
d_gene: TRBD2
j_gene: TRBJ2-5
CDR3aa: CASSFTGTSGRKETQYF
CDR3nt: TGTGCCAGCAGCTTTACCGGGACTAGCGGGAGAAAAGAGACCCAGTACTTC

abundance: NA
v_gene: TRBV24-1
d_gene: TRBD1
j_gene: TRBJ2-2
CDR3aa: CATSDWGTGTGELFF
CDR3nt: TGTGCCACCAGTGATTGGGGGACAGGGACCGGGGAGCTGTTTTTT

abundance: NA
v_gene: TRBV7-2
d_gene: NA
j_gene: TRBJ2-2
CDR3aa: CASSLRPSQTGELFF
CDR3nt: TGTGCCAGCAGCTTACGGCCTAGCCAGACCGGGGAGCTGTTTTTT